A single TCR beta chain is shown here with its context. TCRdb keeps only in-frame clones here, not all; method: immunoSEQ multiplex PCR. The repertoire consists of about 140,000 clones, with 75% to 95% occurring once and the leading ten covering about 3%. The data were obtained in a study of control samples from healthy donors and cancer patients. The CDR3 has 16 residues. Trimming stripped 0 bases from V and 0 bases from J, with 9 bases between. Germline-derived CDR1 and CDR2 are KGHSH and LQKENI. Sequenced: blood. The TCR originated in a man between 25 and 39 years old in good health. The chain has TRBV18 and TRBJ1-3, with D maybe TRBD1 (5 bases). CDR3 nucleotides: TGTGCCAGCTCACCACCCCTGCAGGGCTCTGGAAACACCATATATTTT. Its translation is CASSPPLQGSGNTIYF.